Detailed here is one T cell receptor (beta chain). Its target is unknown. The sample is drawn from a study of cytomegalovirus exposure and HLA in healthy donors. Study-wide findings and caveats: More clonal expansion characterized HLA-associated TCR beta chains than equally common others in a later analysis. Beyond CMV serostatus, there was no information to go on about immune exposure.

Nominally healthy donors were sampled, though unrecorded immune exposures were likely. Vbeta (60) and Jbeta (13) primers were used in the PCR. Only in-frame clones appear in the TCRdb table, and some are missing; sequencing was by immunoSEQ multiplex PCR. The data show about 150,000 clones, 75% to 80% seen once. Germline-derived CDR1 and CDR2 are ENHRY and SYGVKD. After removal of 5 bases from V and 3 bases from J, the junction contained 6 bases not matched to a gene. The CDR3 length is 16 residues. The rearrangement links TRBV10-3 to TRBJ2-2, with 10 bases matching TRBD1. The source of this sequence is a male donor in good health and CMV-seronegative. Sequenced material: PBMCs. CDR3 sequence: CAISKTGTGDTGELFF. DNA for the CDR3: TGTGCCATCAGTAAAACCGGGACAGGGGACACCGGGGAGCTGTTTTTT.